Below are 15 T cell receptor beta chains sequenced from a single sample in a study of CD4 T cells in relation to SARS-CoV-2 and coronaviruses. Sequencing was performed with immunoSEQ multiplex PCR; in TCRdb, only in-frame clones are kept and a portion is missing. The sample has 30,000 to 45,000 clones; approximately 90% are singletons. Sequencing used memory CD4+ T cells from PBMCs. These receptors came from an adult with COVID-19.

The V and J genes are TRBV6-5 and TRBJ2-7; perhaps D is TRBD1 or TRBD2 (5 bases each). Per germline, CDR1 MNHEY and CDR2 SVGAGI. This CDR3 contains 11 residues. The V gene lost 7 bases and the J gene lost 13 bases, with 17 bases spanning the gap. This CDR3 is CASTDGAAFYF. DNA of the CDR3: TGTGCCAGCACCGACGGGGCAGCCTTCTACTTC.

The rearrangement uses TRBV29-1 and TRBJ1-2; D remains ambiguous. V lost 6 bases, J lost 5 bases, and 22 bases lay in between. CDR3 length: 15 residues. Germline CDR1 is SQVTM and CDR2 is ANQGSEA. CDR3 sequence: CSVVTPGASRYGYTF. CDR3 in DNA: TGCAGCGTCGTGACTCCCGGAGCAAGCAGATATGGCTACACCTTC.

V usage is TRBV9 and J usage is TRBJ2-7; TRBD2 aligns across 12 bases. Germline CDR1 and CDR2: SGDLS and YYNGEE. The CDR3 is 16 residues long. Germline trimming cut 0 bases from V and 4 bases from J; bases unmatched to any gene: 5. The CDR3 is CASSVALAGGLYEQYF. The CDR3 DNA reads as TGTGCCAGCAGCGTAGCGCTAGCGGGGGGGCTATACGAGCAGTACTTC.

The CDR3 DNA reads as TGTGCCAGCAGCCCGAGCTTGACAAGCTATGGCTACACCTTC. Protein product: CASSPSLTSYGYTF. The chain couples TRBV9 to TRBJ1-2; no reliable D call. V was trimmed by 4 bases and J by 4 bases, leaving 14 bases between them. Germline V gene sequence: CDR1 SGDLS, CDR2 YYNGEE. The CDR3 has 14 residues. The variable domain in full, with the rest retrieved from reference TRBV9 and TRBJ1-2, is DSGVTQTPKHLITATGQRVTLRCSPRSGDLSVYWYQQSLDQGLQFLIQYYNGEERAKGNILERFSAQQFPDLHSELNLSSLELGDSALYFCASSPSLTSYGYTFGSGTRLTVV.

The chain joins TRBV2 to TRBJ1-3; 8 nucleotides match TRBD1. The CDR3 consists of 14 residues. Germline V gene lookup returns CDR1 SNHLY and CDR2 FYNNEI. V lost 4 bases to trimming and J lost 4 bases; unmatched junction nucleotides: 3. The CDR3 loop is CASSGRTGGNTIYF. The CDR3 bases are TGTGCCAGCAGTGGCCGGACAGGGGGAAACACCATATATTTT.

The chain carries TRBV4-1 and TRBJ1-2; D gene uncertain. V lost 1 base to trimming and J lost 7 bases, with 13 bases between them. The CDR3 totals 14 residues. Germline assignment: CDR1 MGHRA and CDR2 YSYEKL. CDR3 protein: CASSQASFRAGYTF. CDR3 bases: TGCGCCAGCAGCCAAGCTTCCTTTCGGGCTGGCTACACCTTC.

This chain links TRBV4-2 with TRBJ1-3; no reliable D call. V was shortened by 1 base and J by 4 bases, with 11 bases between the two germline ends. The CDR3 totals 15 residues. Germline V gives CDR1 LGHNA, CDR2 YNFKEQ. The CDR3 DNA is TGTGCCAGCAGCCAAGGGAGCTCTCCCGGAAACACCATATATTTT. Amino acids: CASSQGSSPGNTIYF.

Here the CDR3 DNA reads TGTGCCAGCAGTCAGTCAGGGGGCGCTTCGTTTCAGCCCCAGCATTTT. Its protein product is CASSQSGGASFQPQHF. The genes are TRBV7-9 and TRBJ1-5, with TRBD1 matching 8 bases. After removal of 6 bases from V and 6 bases from J, the junction contained 13 bases not matched to a gene. The CDR3 is 16 residues long. Germline assignment: CDR1 SEHNR and CDR2 FQNEAQ (reference sequence).

This sequence joins TRBV6-5 and TRBJ2-7, with 7 bases matching TRBD2. The trim removed 7 bases at V and 0 bases at J, leaving 9 bases unmatched. The CDR3 totals 15 residues. The germline V gene encodes CDR1 MNHEY and CDR2 SVGAGI. CDR3 bases: TGTGCCAGCACCAACCCGTGGGGGGGCTCCTACGAGCAGTACTTC. Its translation is CASTNPWGGSYEQYF.

The V call is TRBV7-8, the J call TRBJ1-5, with 12 nucleotides matching TRBD1. CDR3 length: 16 residues. Germline loops: CDR1 SGHVS, CDR2 FQNEAQ. J gave up 6 bases and V 2 bases, and 5 bases lay outside the gene matches. CDR3 residues: CASSLPGQGAFQPQHF. The CDR3 DNA reads TGTGCCAGCAGCTTACCGGGACAGGGGGCCTTTCAGCCCCAGCATTTT.

The CDR3 region is CASSRPGTGVIAGELFF. As DNA, the CDR3 is TGTGCCAGCAGCCGGCCCGGGACAGGGGTAATAGCCGGGGAGCTGTTTTTT. The chain uses TRBV3-1 (or the pseudogene TRBV3-2) and TRBJ2-2; 10 bases line up with TRBD1. Trimming at V came to 4 bases and at J to 6 bases, leaving 11 bases not matched to a gene. CDR1 is LGHDT, CDR2 YNNKEL, per germline (reference sequence). CDR3 length equals 17 residues.

The chain uses TRBV29-1 and TRBJ2-1; 10 bases map to TRBD2. Germline lookup yields CDR1 SQVTM and CDR2 ANQGSEA. J was trimmed by 4 bases and V by 4 bases; bases with no gene match: 10. The CDR3 is 16 residues long. The CDR3 region is CSVVGLAGGPYNEQFF. In DNA form, the CDR3 reads TGCAGCGTTGTGGGATTAGCGGGGGGCCCTTACAATGAGCAGTTCTTC.

The V and J genes are TRBV9 and TRBJ2-5; perhaps D is TRBD1 or TRBD2 (6 bases each). This CDR3 has 14 amino acids. Germline V CDR1 and CDR2: SGDLS, YYNGEE. Trimming took 0 bases from V and 4 from J, leaving 10 bases between them. The CDR3 DNA reads TGTGCCAGCAGCGTAGGGGGGGCGGCAGAGACCCAGTACTTC. Translating it yields CASSVGGAAETQYF.

This clone appeared a few times. The chain links TRBV14 to TRBJ1-2; unclear D gene. The CDR3 is made up of 12 amino acids. Germline V gene sequence: CDR1 SGHDN, CDR2 FVKESK. Trimming took off 3 bases at V and 3 bases at J, with 5 bases between the two ends. CDR3 in amino acids: CASSQGYYGYTF. The CDR3 DNA sequence: TGTGCCAGCAGCCAGGGGTACTATGGCTACACCTTC. The whole variable domain, filled in from reference TRBV14 and TRBJ1-2, reads EAGVTQFPSHSVIEKGQTVTLRCDPISGHDNLYWYRRVMGKEIKFLLHFVKESKQDESGMPNNRFLAERTGGTYSTLKVQPAELEDSGVYFCASSQGYYGYTFGSGTRLTVV.

The sample holds a few counts of this clone. V is TRBV29-1 and J is TRBJ1-2; a possible D gene is TRBD1 (6 bases). CDR3 length: 13 residues. Trimming removed 1 base at V and 8 bases at J, with 14 bases between. CDR1 SQVTM and CDR2 ANQGSEA come from the germline V gene. This CDR3 is CSVEVGGAGGYTF. CDR3 nucleotide sequence: TGCAGCGTTGAAGTTGGGGGGGCAGGCGGCTACACCTTC. Variable domain in full (rest from reference TRBV29-1 and TRBJ1-2): SAVISQKPSRDICQRGTSLTIQCQVDSQVTMMFWYRQQPGQSLTLIATANQGSEATYESGFVIDKFPISRPNLTFSTLTVSNMSPEDSSIYLCSVEVGGAGGYTFGSGTRLTVV.